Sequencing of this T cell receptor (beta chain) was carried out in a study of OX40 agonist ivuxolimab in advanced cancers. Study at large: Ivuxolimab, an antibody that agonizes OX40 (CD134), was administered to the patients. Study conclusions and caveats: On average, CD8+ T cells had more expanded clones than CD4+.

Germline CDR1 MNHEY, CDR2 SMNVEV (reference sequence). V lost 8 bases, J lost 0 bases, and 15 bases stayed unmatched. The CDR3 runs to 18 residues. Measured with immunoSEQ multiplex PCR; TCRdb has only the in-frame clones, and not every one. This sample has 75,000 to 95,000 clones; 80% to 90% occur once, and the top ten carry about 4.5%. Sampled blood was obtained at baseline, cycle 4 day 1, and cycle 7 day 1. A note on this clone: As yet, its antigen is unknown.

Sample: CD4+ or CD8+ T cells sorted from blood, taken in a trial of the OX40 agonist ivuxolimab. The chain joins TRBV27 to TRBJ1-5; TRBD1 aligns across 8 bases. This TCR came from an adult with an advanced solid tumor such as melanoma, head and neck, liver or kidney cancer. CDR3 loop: CASSRRRQGSFSNQPQHF. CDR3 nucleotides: TGTGCCAGCTCTAGGAGGAGACAGGGGAGCTTTAGCAATCAGCCCCAGCATTTT.